This T cell receptor (beta chain) was sequenced for a study of T-cell reconstitution after alpha-beta-depleted transplantation in children. The CDR3 covers 20 residues. The junction had 18 bases not matched to a gene; V was cut back by 3 bases and J by 0 bases. This clonotype occurred a few times. Antigen: not known. Researchers prepared the TCRbeta library using unique molecular identifiers, the study reports. TCRdb reprocessed the PCR reads with MiXCR, giving one entry per CDR3 protein. The sample holds about 1,000,000 distinct CDR3 sequences; about 31% are singletons and the top ten take over 25%. Findings of the study overall: There were some patients whose high TCRbeta diversity at day 60 came from surviving recipient T cells and thymic progenitors. T-cell counts and diversity at one year post-transplant came mainly from newly produced T cells. Several hundred graft clones that had expanded were reportedly the source of alpha-beta T cells about two months after transplant.

Sample: PBMCs, mostly from graft donor cells, taken 360 days after TCRalphabeta/CD19-depleted stem cell transplant. The sequence was collected from a boy younger than two who had a stem cell transplant for SCID, so the T cells may come from the graft donor. The V gene is TRBV12-3 or TRBV12-4, the J gene TRBJ2-5; TRBD2 matches 8 bases. The CDR3 loop is CASSFLRSIPGLVDQETQYF. CDR3 bases: TGTGCCAGCAGTTTCCTTCGCTCAATACCGGGACTAGTTGACCAAGAGACCCAGTACTTC.